The 27 T cell receptor beta chains below all came from one sample that was sequenced in a study of beta chain features in type 1 diabetes. Of the isolated RNA, all was reverse transcribed, and so the sequenced material was expressed TCRB transcripts. The assay was immunoSEQ multiplex PCR, and TCRdb's table has in-frame clones only and misses some. Counted here are roughly 51,000 clones, around 53% occurring once; the ten biggest clones make up around 2.7%. These receptors are not linked to any known antigen. Study-wide results and caveats: The study found moderately but significantly shorter TCRB CDR3s in all four CD4+ subsets of Type 1 diabetes patients.

Sequenced sample: Tregs from blood. Receptors were obtained from a middle-aged woman with type 1 diabetes.

The chain is built from TRBV5-5 and TRBJ1-1; 9 bases map to TRBD1. The CDR3 has 19 residues. J lost 3 bases, V lost 4 bases, and 19 bases had no gene match. From germline, CDR1 is SGHKS and CDR2 YYEKEE (reference sequence). CDR3 nucleotide sequence: TGTGCCAGCAGCCCTCTCTCCCGGTCCGGGACAGGGACACACACTGAAGCTTTCTTT. Translation: CASSPLSRSGTGTHTEAFF.

The gene calls are TRBV5-6 and TRBJ1-6; no definite D call. The ends were cut back, 0 bases at V and 8 bases at J, with 6 bases in the middle. Looked up from germline, CDR1 is SGHDT and CDR2 is YYEEEE. This CDR3 has 13 amino acids. The DNA for the CDR3 is TGTGCCAGCAGCTTGGGGGCCTATTCACCCCTCCACTTT. Amino acid sequence: CASSLGAYSPLHF.

Comment on this clone: An end of the junction differs from the germline gene, which may be a read error. The rearrangement joins TRBV7-2 to TRBJ1-1, with D unclear. This CDR3 has 13 residues. CDR1 and CDR2 from the germline V gene are SGHTA and FQGNSA. CDR3 DNA sequence: TGTGCCAACAGCTCGTTGGGCAACACTGAAGCTTTCTTT. This codes for CANSSLGNTEAFF.

This clone has just a few counts. The chain employs TRBV28 and TRBJ1-1, with D possibly being TRBD1 (5 bases). V lost 6 bases, J lost 5 bases, and 13 bases lay in between. The CDR3 is 13 amino acids. From germline, CDR1 is MDHEN and CDR2 SYDVKM. CDR3 nucleotide sequence: TGTGCCAGCAGCGTACCCAGGGTGACTGAAGCTTTCTTT. It encodes CASSVPRVTEAFF.

This clone was detected a few times. The CDR3: CASSYGGDTGELFF. CDR3 in DNA: TGTGCCAGCAGTTACGGAGGGGACACCGGGGAGCTGTTTTTT. The chain has TRBV6-6 and TRBJ2-2; D is perhaps TRBD2 (6 bases). Germline CDR1 reads MNHNY; CDR2 reads SVGAGI (reference sequence). V was pared by 2 bases and J by 3 bases, with 7 bases between. This CDR3 region has 14 residues.

CDR3 region: CSVRAGGQEDTQYF. CDR3 DNA sequence: TGCAGCGTTCGCGCGGGGGGTCAGGAAGATACGCAGTATTTT. V usage is TRBV29-1 and J usage is TRBJ2-3; 8 bases agree with TRBD2. Germline assignment: CDR1 SQVTM and CDR2 ANQGSEA. The V segment lost 5 bases and the J segment 5 bases; nucleotides outside the gene matches: 9. This CDR3 contains 14 residues.

The chain carries TRBV7-3 and TRBJ2-7, with TRBD2 identical over 8 bases. Germline V gives CDR1 SGHTA, CDR2 FQGTGA. Germline trimming cut 2 bases from V and 6 bases from J; bases unmatched to any gene: 6. The CDR3 is made up of 14 amino acids. CDR3 nucleotide sequence: TGTGCCAGCAGCTTAGGGGCGGGAGGTGGCGAGCAGTACTTC. This encodes CASSLGAGGGEQYF.

J is TRBJ2-1 and V is TRBV5-1, with a tentative D call TRBD1 (6 bases). This CDR3 is built from 15 residues. Deletions cut 2 bases from V and 9 bases from J, with 18 bases between. Germline CDR1 is SGHRS and CDR2 is YFSETQ. In DNA, the CDR3 is TGCGCCAGCAGCTTCCGTTTCCTCGAGGGGGTTGAGCAGTTCTTC. Amino acids: CASSFRFLEGVEQFF.

This chain joins TRBV29-1 and TRBJ1-2; D possibly corresponds to TRBD1 (6 bases). CDR3 length equals 13 residues. CDR1 is SQVTM and CDR2 is ANQGSEA in the germline V gene. Trimming left V 7 bases short and J 4 bases short, with 16 bases between. The CDR3 region is CSAWDQGSYGYTF. For the CDR3, the DNA is TGCAGCGCTTGGGATCAGGGGAGCTATGGCTACACCTTC.

This clone was detected only a few times. J is TRBJ2-3 and V is TRBV29-1; TRBD2 matches 11 bases. V dropped 6 bases and J dropped 8; count of bases not matched to a gene: 10. Germline CDR1 SQVTM, CDR2 ANQGSEA. This CDR3 comprises 14 residues. CDR3 nucleotides: TGCAGCGTGGCCCCACTAGCGGGAGCCTTTACGCAGTATTTT. Its translation is CSVAPLAGAFTQYF.

This chain joins TRBV5-1 and TRBJ2-2, with TRBD1 matching over 9 bases. V was clipped by 7 bases and J by 5 bases; unmatched bases: 6. Germline-derived CDR1 and CDR2 are SGHRS and YFSETQ. There are 14 residues in the CDR3. CDR3: CASRDRVGTGELFF. The CDR3 DNA is TGCGCCAGCCGGGACAGGGTTGGTACCGGGGAGCTGTTTTTT.

J is TRBJ2-7 and V is TRBV5-6; TRBD2 agrees at 11 bases. This CDR3 spans 14 amino acids. Germline values: CDR1 SGHDT, CDR2 YYEEEE. The V and J ends lost 4 bases and 6 bases, in that order; junction bases with no gene match: 6. This CDR3 reads CASSILAGGTEQYF. The CDR3 DNA is TGTGCCAGCAGCATTCTAGCGGGAGGAACCGAGCAGTACTTC.

This sequence joins TRBV6-5 and TRBJ2-7; D possibly corresponds to TRBD1 (6 bases). The CDR3 runs 13 residues. The germline V and J ends were trimmed by 8 bases and 2 bases, with 13 bases remaining between them. Germline CDR1 is MNHEY and CDR2 is SVGAGI. CDR3 residues: CASAGDIPYEQYF. As DNA, the CDR3 is TGTGCCAGCGCCGGGGACATCCCCTACGAGCAGTACTTC.

This clone has just a few counts. The V and J genes are TRBV29-1 and TRBJ1-2, with D perhaps TRBD1 (6 bases). This CDR3 spans 11 amino acids. Germline V gives CDR1 SQVTM, CDR2 ANQGSEA. V gave up 8 bases and J gave up 3 bases, with 10 bases separating them. CDR3 amino acids: CSLSGDYGYTF. The CDR3 DNA reads as TGCAGCCTTTCAGGGGACTATGGCTACACCTTC.

V gene TRBV2 combines with J gene TRBJ2-7; the D gene is possibly TRBD2 (5 bases). Trimming cost V 2 bases and J 1 base, with 12 bases left between them. The germline CDR1 and CDR2 sequences are SNHLY and FYNNEI. This CDR3 is 15 amino acids long. The CDR3 protein is CASSERAGLSYEQYF. The CDR3 DNA follows: TGTGCCAGCAGTGAAAGGGCAGGACTGTCCTACGAGCAGTACTTC.

This clone was observed a single time. This chain links TRBV7-9 with TRBJ1-2; 7 bases fit TRBD1. This CDR3 comprises 16 residues. V lost 1 base, J lost 3 bases, and 8 bases stayed unmatched. From germline, CDR1 is SEHNR and CDR2 FQNEAQ (reference sequence). The DNA of the CDR3 is TGTGCCAGCAGCTTAGAGGGTGAGGGGGCTTACTATGGCTACACCTTC. It specifies CASSLEGEGAYYGYTF.

This rearrangement joins TRBV6-5 to TRBJ1-1, with TRBD1 matching over 9 bases. This CDR3 is built from 15 residues. V shed 2 bases and J 5 bases; nucleotides not matched to a gene: 6. Germline V gives CDR1 MNHEY, CDR2 SVGAGI. Here the CDR3 reads CASSYGWTGVTEAFF. In nucleotides, the CDR3 is TGTGCCAGCAGTTACGGCTGGACAGGGGTTACTGAAGCTTTCTTT.

This clone showed up just a few times. The genes are TRBV28 and TRBJ1-3; TRBD1 aligns across 9 bases. CDR1 is MDHEN and CDR2 is SYDVKM in the germline V gene. The CDR3 has 14 amino acids. J gave up 4 bases and V 6 bases, and 4 bases lay outside the gene matches. The CDR3 loop reads CASRGQGAGNTIYF. The CDR3 DNA is TGTGCCAGCAGGGGACAGGGAGCCGGAAACACCATATATTTT.

The gene calls are TRBV7-2 and TRBJ1-1, with 8 nucleotides matching TRBD1. Looked up from germline, CDR1 is SGHTA and CDR2 is FQGNSA. The length of the CDR3 is 14 residues. Trimming took 5 bases from V and 4 from J; bases not matched to a gene: 6. The CDR3: CASSMTGASTEAFF. The CDR3 DNA sequence: TGTGCCAGCAGCATGACAGGGGCAAGCACTGAAGCTTTCTTT.

The rearrangement uses TRBV18 and TRBJ2-2; TRBD2 is a possible D gene (6 bases). Trimming took off 2 bases at V and 0 bases at J, with 7 bases between the two ends. Germline CDR1 reads KGHSH; CDR2 reads LQKENI. CDR3 length: 15 residues. CDR3 residues: CASSPWGANTGELFF. CDR3 in DNA: TGTGCCAGCTCACCATGGGGGGCGAACACCGGGGAGCTGTTTTTT.

The chain joins TRBV18 to TRBJ1-4; 8 bases match TRBD1. Germline V gene sequence: CDR1 KGHSH, CDR2 LQKENI. This CDR3 has 16 residues. Trimming cost V 2 bases and J 8 bases; bases outside gene matches: 10. The CDR3 is CASSPSPSRGREKLFF. CDR3 nucleotide sequence: TGTGCCAGCTCACCATCGCCTTCCAGGGGGCGCGAAAAACTGTTTTTT.

The chain has TRBV28 and TRBJ1-5; 7 bases are shared with TRBD1. This CDR3 is 14 amino acids long. CDR1 is MDHEN and CDR2 is SYDVKM in the germline V gene. Losses at the gene ends were 3 bases for V and 7 bases for J; bases not matched to a gene: 6. The CDR3 reads CASSLTGPGQPQHF. The CDR3 nucleotides are TGTGCCAGCAGTTTGACAGGGCCGGGACAGCCCCAGCATTTT. The full variable domain, with the rest looked up from reference TRBV28 and TRBJ1-5, is DVKVTQSSRYLVKRTGEKVFLECVQDMDHENMFWYRQDPGLGLRLIYFSYDVKMKEKGDIPEGYSVSREKKERFSLILESASTNQTSMYLCASSLTGPGQPQHFGDGTRLSIL.

The chain has TRBV6-5 and TRBJ2-1, with 8 bases identical to TRBD1. Germline V gene data show CDR1 as MNHEY and CDR2 as SVGAGI. The CDR3 consists of 14 residues. V gave up 10 bases and J gave up 6 bases; unmatched junction bases: 11. CDR3 residues: CATRPRTGLNEQFF. Here the CDR3 DNA reads TGTGCCACCAGACCCAGGACAGGGCTCAATGAGCAGTTCTTC.

This chain uses TRBV29-1 with TRBJ1-5, with 9 bases matching TRBD1. Germline CDR1 is SQVTM and CDR2 is ANQGSEA. The CDR3 is made up of 13 amino acids. V shed 5 bases and J 5 bases; nucleotides not matched to a gene: 4. The CDR3 reads CSVSTGGYQPQHF. The CDR3 DNA is TGCAGCGTTTCTACAGGGGGCTATCAGCCCCAGCATTTT.

A remark on this clone: The sample contains more than one DNA sequence encoding this CDR3. V and J are TRBV6-5 and TRBJ2-7; 8 bases are a match to TRBD1. CDR1 is MNHEY and CDR2 is SVGAGI in the germline V gene. J was trimmed by 3 bases and V by 0 bases; bases with no gene match: 4. The CDR3 is 15 residues long. This CDR3 is CASSYSPGQGYEQYF. CDR3 coding DNA: TGTGCCAGCAGTTACTCTCCAGGACAGGGCTACGAGCAGTACTTC.

The V gene is TRBV30, the J gene TRBJ1-2; TRBD1 matches at 9 bases. Germline V lookup: CDR1 GTSNPN, CDR2 SVGIG (reference sequence). The CDR3 is 14 residues long. V shed 8 bases, J shed 6 bases, and the junction held 13 bases outside the gene matches. This CDR3 is CAGRPDRGSDGYTF. The CDR3 coding sequence is TGTGCCGGACGTCCCGACAGGGGGTCGGATGGCTACACCTTC. Supplemented by reference TRBV30 and TRBJ1-2, the full variable domain reads SQTIHQWPATLVQPVGSPLSLECTVEGTSNPNLYWYRQAAGRGLQLLFYSVGIGQISSEVPQNLSASRPQDRQFILSSKKLLLSDSGFYLCAGRPDRGSDGYTFGSGTRLTVV.

The V and J genes are TRBV9 and TRBJ2-3, with TRBD2 as a possible D gene (5 bases). V lost 2 bases to trimming and J lost 2 bases, with 6 bases between them. CDR1 and CDR2 (germline): SGDLS, YYNGEE. This CDR3 is 13 amino acids long. CDR3 coding DNA: TGTGCCAGCAGCGTCGGGGACACAGATACGCAGTATTTT. Translated, it gives CASSVGDTDTQYF. Looking up the rest from reference TRBV9 and TRBJ2-3 gives the full variable domain: DSGVTQTPKHLITATGQRVTLRCSPRSGDLSVYWYQQSLDQGLQFLIQYYNGEERAKGNILERFSAQQFPDLHSELNLSSLELGDSALYFCASSVGDTDTQYFGPGTRLTVL.